Here is one T cell receptor (beta chain) with its context. Its antigen is as yet unknown. The sample carries other DNA sequences with the same CDR3. The germline CDR1 and CDR2 sequences are SGHRS and YFSETQ. The CDR3 has 15 amino acids. J was trimmed by 2 bases and V by 2 bases; bases with no gene match: 2. The record originates from a study of Ad26.COV2.S vaccination and SARS-CoV-2 variants. Libraries were prepared by immunoSEQ multiplex PCR; TCRdb keeps only in-frame clonotypes and omits some of them. The sample holds roughly 400,000 clones; about 90% are singletons and the top ten take around 4.5%. The study's findings and limits: Researchers reported similar non-spike TCR breadth in vaccine and placebo recipients.

Treatment reported: 15 to 20 received Ad26.COV2.S at low or high dose, single or two shots; about five received placebo; per-sample allocation not given. Each sample was drawn 63 days after the first injection (of vaccine or placebo). This specimen was peripheral blood, taken in a trial of Ad26.COV2.S vaccine versus placebo. The sequence derives from a person aged 18-60 years who received the Ad26.COV2.S COVID-19 vaccine or a placebo. The rearrangement joins TRBV5-1 to TRBJ2-1; 9 bases map to TRBD2. CDR3 in amino acids: CASSLAGGTYNEQFF. For the CDR3, the DNA is TGCGCCAGCAGCTTAGCGGGAGGTACCTACAATGAGCAGTTCTTC.